This record looks at one T cell receptor (beta chain) sequence and its context. This specimen comes from a study of blood T cell repertoires in COVID-19. Looking at the study overall: Acute and convalescent COVID-19 samples came from the United States, Italy and Spain. PBMCs, B-cell-depleted T cells, or T cells provided the cDNA or gDNA that made up the material.

The germline V gene has CDR1 MNHEY and CDR2 SVGAGI. The CDR3 is made up of 13 amino acids. V was trimmed by 6 bases and J by 7 bases, leaving 16 bases between them. In the original workflow: Amplification of reference gene primers provided the estimated nucleated cell counts. Assay: immunoSEQ multiplex PCR; the TCRdb copy retains only in-frame clones and omits some. V, J and clone size reflect that table, while D and trimming were determined from the DNA. The sample contains around 190,000 clones, about three quarters of which appear only once. The chain joins TRBV6-5 to TRBJ2-7; a weak D match, TRBD1 (6 bases). The clonotype was recovered from a woman in her fifties or sixties with active or convalescent COVID-19. The specimen was peripheral blood. CDR3 amino acids: CASRISRGREQYF. CDR3 bases: TGTGCCAGCAGAATAAGCAGGGGACGGGAGCAGTACTTC.